Following are 21 T cell receptor beta chains from one sample sequenced in a study of blood T cells in healthy people across ages. Primed by a sample-barcoded 5' primer and a J-beta primer mix, a second PCR proceeded for 7 to 11 cycles. From the 5' RACE reads, TCRdb called clonotypes with MiXCR, one entry per CDR3 protein. The table shows a few hundred thousand distinct CDR3 sequences, with approximately 25% occurring only once. Sequencing used blood. The source is a woman in her 70s in good health.

The CDR3 here is CASSLMGGPGTNEKLFF. The CDR3 DNA is TGCGCCAGCAGCTTGATGGGCGGCCCAGGGACTAATGAAAAACTGTTTTTT. The V call is TRBV5-1, the J call TRBJ1-4, with D tentatively TRBD1 (5 bases). There are 17 residues in the CDR3. Trimming shortened V by 1 base and J by 2 bases, and 15 bases separated the two germline ends. The V gene's germline CDR1 is SGHRS and CDR2 YFSETQ.

This clonotype was observed a few times. The V and J genes are TRBV5-5 and TRBJ1-1; no clear D gene. CDR1 and CDR2 (germline): SGHKS, YYEKEE (reference sequence). V dropped 0 bases and J dropped 0 bases, with 9 bases sitting between them. This CDR3 is 15 amino acids long. The CDR3 region is CASSLVVSLNTEAFF. The CDR3 DNA follows: TGTGCCAGCAGCTTGGTTGTCAGCTTGAACACTGAAGCTTTCTTT.

This clonotype has more than one count but fewer than ten. V is TRBV5-1 and J is TRBJ2-5, with a possible D match to TRBD2 (7 bases). Germline CDR1 and CDR2: SGHRS and YFSETQ. The CDR3 spans 14 residues. The V gene lost 2 bases and the J gene lost 5 bases, with 13 bases spanning the gap. CDR3 sequence (DNA): TGCGCCAGCAGCTTTGGTGGGGGGGCGGAGACCCAGTACTTC. Protein: CASSFGGGAETQYF.

The genes are TRBV12-3 or TRBV12-4 and TRBJ2-4; D unclear. Between the trimmed V and J ends, which lost 6 bases and 0 bases, there was a span of 9 bases. CDR3 length: 14 residues. Written as DNA, the CDR3 is TGTGCCAGCAGGGGCAGCGTAGCCAAAAACATTCAGTACTTC. This translates into CASRGSVAKNIQYF.

V and J are TRBV10-3 and TRBJ2-7, with D hard to call. The CDR3 extends over 14 amino acids. V was clipped by 4 bases and J by 7 bases, with 17 bases between them. CDR1 and CDR2 from the germline V gene are ENHRY and SYGVKD. The CDR3 nucleotides are TGTGCCATCAGTGGGACGGCCCTTAGGATGGAGCAGTACTTC. Residues: CAISGTALRMEQYF.

V is TRBV4-3 and J is TRBJ2-1; 12 bases map to TRBD2. The ends lost 0 bases at V and 6 bases at J; junction bases unmatched: 6. The CDR3 is 17 residues long. CDR1 and CDR2 (germline): LGHNA, YSLEER. This CDR3 is CASSQDLTSGGLNEQFF. Here the CDR3 DNA reads TGCGCCAGCAGCCAAGACTTGACTAGCGGGGGCCTCAATGAGCAGTTCTTC.

This clonotype was observed a handful of times. V is TRBV7-7 and J is TRBJ1-1, with D hard to call. The CDR3 consists of 14 residues. The V end was cut by 5 bases, the J end by 3 bases, with 13 bases between. CDR1 is SSHAT and CDR2 is FNYEAQ in the germline V gene (reference sequence). The CDR3 DNA sequence: TGTGCCAGCAGCGAACTTAGTGGGGACACTGAAGCTTTCTTT. Translated, it gives CASSELSGDTEAFF.

This clonotype was recorded once. The V and J genes are TRBV5-1 and TRBJ2-1; TRBD2 aligns across 7 bases. This CDR3 has 14 residues. The germline gives CDR1 SGHRS, CDR2 YFSETQ. The junction had 3 bases not matched to a gene; V was cut back by 5 bases and J by 1 base. CDR3 protein: CASRSGMSYNEQFF. The CDR3 DNA sequence: TGCGCCAGCAGAAGCGGGATGTCCTACAATGAGCAGTTCTTC. Based on the CDR3 plus reference TRBV5-1 and TRBJ2-1, the full variable domain is KAGVTQTPRYLIKTRGQQVTLSCSPISGHRSVSWYQQTPGQGLQFLFEYFSETQRNKGNFPGRFSGRQFSNSRSEMNVSTLELGDSALYLCASRSGMSYNEQFFGPGTRLTVL.

The genes are TRBV9 and TRBJ2-2; unclear D gene. This CDR3 spans 15 amino acids. Germline V gene sequence: CDR1 SGDLS, CDR2 YYNGEE. V lost 0 bases to trimming and J lost 5 bases, with 11 bases between them. In nucleotides, the CDR3 is TGTGCCAGCAGCGTAGGAGGTTCGGATACCGGGGAGCTGTTTTTT. This translates into CASSVGGSDTGELFF.

This chain links TRBV20-1 with TRBJ1-1; TRBD1 matches at 8 bases. J lost 5 bases, V lost 5 bases, and 13 bases had no gene match. This CDR3 is built from 15 residues. The germline V gene encodes CDR1 DFQATT and CDR2 SNEGSKA (reference sequence). The CDR3 sequence is CSAVRTGRRNTEAFF. In nucleotides, the CDR3 is TGCAGTGCTGTGAGGACAGGGCGGCGAAATACTGAAGCTTTCTTT.

The genes are TRBV12-3 or TRBV12-4 and TRBJ1-2, with 7 bases that match TRBD1. The CDR3 contains 12 residues. J was trimmed by 4 bases and V by 6 bases; bases with no gene match: 2. The CDR3 spells CASRWDSYGYTF. In DNA form, the CDR3 reads TGTGCCAGCAGGTGGGACAGCTATGGCTACACCTTC.

Concerning this clonotype: Its ends do not fully match the called genes, so a read error is possible. This chain links TRBV29-1 with TRBJ1-1, with a tentative D call TRBD1 (6 bases). Germline CDR1 SQVTM, CDR2 ANQGSEA. This CDR3 has 13 amino acids. CDR3 residues: CSVVGTGNTAAFF. The DNA of the CDR3 is TGCAGCGTTGTCGGTACAGGGAACACTGCAGCTTTCTTT.

In its sample, this clonotype was seen a few times. This chain uses TRBV29-1 with TRBJ2-7; TRBD2 matches 12 bases. The CDR3 is 16 amino acids. Germline CDR1 SQVTM, CDR2 ANQGSEA. Trimming at V came to 3 bases and at J to 2 bases, leaving 8 bases not matched to a gene. CDR3 sequence (DNA): TGCAGCGTTGAGGGGGGACTAGCGGGTCGAGCCTACGAGCAGTACTTC. Amino acid sequence: CSVEGGLAGRAYEQYF.

The chain links TRBV29-1 to TRBJ1-1; D uncertain. Germline assignment: CDR1 SQVTM and CDR2 ANQGSEA. CDR3 length: 13 amino acids. Trimming left V 3 bases short and J 3 bases short, with 11 bases between. The CDR3 loop reads CSVEGVVDTEAFF. The CDR3 bases are TGCAGCGTTGAGGGAGTCGTGGACACTGAAGCTTTCTTT.

In this sample, this clonotype turned up a few times. The chain couples TRBV20-1 to TRBJ1-4; D is undetermined. V lost 4 bases and J 4 bases, leaving 10 bases between the germline ends. The CDR3 is made up of 13 amino acids. The germline V gene encodes CDR1 DFQATT and CDR2 SNEGSKA (reference sequence). CDR3 DNA: TGCAGTGCTATGGCCGATATTAATGAAAAACTGTTTTTT. It translates to CSAMADINEKLFF.

The J gene is TRBJ1-1, the V gene TRBV7-2; possibly TRBD1 for D (5 bases). Between the trimmed V and J ends, which lost 7 bases and 7 bases, there was a span of 19 bases. This CDR3 has 14 residues. Looked up from germline, CDR1 is SGHTA and CDR2 is FQGNSA. Here the CDR3 DNA reads TGTGCCAGCACAGCCCAAAAAGGGGTGAGTGAAGCTTTCTTT. It translates to CASTAQKGVSEAFF. The entire variable domain, with the rest obtained from reference TRBV7-2 and TRBJ1-1, is as follows: GAGVSQSPSNKVTEKGKDVELRCDPISGHTALYWYRQSLGQGLEFLIYFQGNSAPDKSGLPSDRFSAERTGGSVSTLTIQRTQQEDSAVYLCASTAQKGVSEAFFGQGTRLTVV.

The V gene is TRBV5-1, the J gene TRBJ1-4; D is unclear. The germline V gene encodes CDR1 SGHRS and CDR2 YFSETQ. The CDR3 is made up of 14 amino acids. Trimming took off 4 bases at V and 6 bases at J, with 13 bases between the two ends. The CDR3 here is CASSRAGFYEKLFF. The CDR3 region has the DNA TGCGCCAGCAGCCGGGCGGGGTTCTATGAAAAACTGTTTTTT. Supplemented by reference TRBV5-1 and TRBJ1-4, the full variable domain reads KAGVTQTPRYLIKTRGQQVTLSCSPISGHRSVSWYQQTPGQGLQFLFEYFSETQRNKGNFPGRFSGRQFSNSRSEMNVSTLELGDSALYLCASSRAGFYEKLFFGSGTQLSVL.

This clonotype was found a few times. This chain connects TRBV11-3 to TRBJ1-2; D uncertain. Germline CDR1 reads SGHNT; CDR2 reads YENEEA. This CDR3 is built from 16 residues. With 1 base removed from V and 3 bases from J, the gap between germline ends came to 15 bases. CDR3 sequence reads: CASSLGVVDGYYGYTF. The CDR3 DNA reads TGTGCCAGCAGCTTAGGGGTCGTGGACGGATACTATGGCTACACCTTC.

In its sample, this clonotype was seen a few times. The V gene is TRBV14, the J gene TRBJ1-5; maybe TRBD1 (5 bases). CDR1 SGHDN and CDR2 FVKESK come from the germline V gene. The V end was cut by 4 bases, the J end by 3 bases, with 13 bases between. The CDR3 is made up of 15 amino acids. The CDR3 DNA reads as TGTGCCAGCAGCCCAGTGTCTGGGGCCAATCAGCCCCAGCATTTT. It encodes CASSPVSGANQPQHF.

In its sample, this clonotype was seen a few times. The gene calls are TRBV7-6 and TRBJ2-5; D not resolved. The CDR3 runs to 12 residues. Trimming left V 5 bases short and J 2 bases short, with 6 bases between. Germline CDR1 reads SGHVS; CDR2 reads FNYEAQ. DNA of the CDR3: TGTGCCAGCAGCCAACAACAAGAGACCCAGTACTTC. Translated, it gives CASSQQQETQYF.

This clonotype appeared a few times. The chain uses TRBV5-1 and TRBJ1-2, with TRBD1 as a possible D gene (5 bases). The CDR3 sequence is 13 residues long. Germline CDR1 reads SGHRS; CDR2 reads YFSETQ. The V and J ends lost 2 bases and 6 bases respectively, with 11 bases between them. In DNA, the CDR3 is TGCGCCAGCAGCTTAGGGCAGGGCCATGGCTACACCTTC. Amino acids: CASSLGQGHGYTF.